The T cell receptor beta chain under discussion was sequenced for a study of OX40 agonist ivuxolimab in advanced cancers. The wider study: In this trial design, patients received ivuxolimab intravenously at 0.01 to 10 mg/kg every 2 weeks.

The length of the CDR3 is 14 residues. Germline V lookup: CDR1 LNHNV, CDR2 YYDKDF (reference sequence). V was cut by 4 bases and J by 7 bases, with 11 bases left in between. Some clones are missing from TCRdb's copy, which holds only in-frame ones; the method was immunoSEQ multiplex PCR. The sample lists around 62,000 clones, more than 70% seen once, with approximately 0.25% in the top ten. The sequence was collected from an adult with an advanced solid tumor such as melanoma, head and neck, liver or kidney cancer. The material was CD4+ or CD8+ T cells sorted from blood, obtained in a trial of the OX40 agonist ivuxolimab. The V gene is TRBV15, the J gene TRBJ1-6; D gene ambiguous. In DNA, the CDR3 is TGTGCCACCAGCATGAGAATAGGGAATTCACCCCTCCACTTT. As protein: CATSMRIGNSPLHF.